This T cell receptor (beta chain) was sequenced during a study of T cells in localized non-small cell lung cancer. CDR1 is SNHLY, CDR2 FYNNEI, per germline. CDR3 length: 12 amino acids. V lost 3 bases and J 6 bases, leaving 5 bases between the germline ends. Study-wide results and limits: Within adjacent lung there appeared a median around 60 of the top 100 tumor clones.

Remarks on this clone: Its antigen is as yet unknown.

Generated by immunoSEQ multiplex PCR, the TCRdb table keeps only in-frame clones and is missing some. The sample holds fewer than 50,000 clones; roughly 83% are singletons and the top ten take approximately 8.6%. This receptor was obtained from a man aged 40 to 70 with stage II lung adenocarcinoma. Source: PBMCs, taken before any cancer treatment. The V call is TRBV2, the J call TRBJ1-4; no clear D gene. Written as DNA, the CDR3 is TGTGCCAGCAGTGACGGAGATGAAAAACTGTTTTTT. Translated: CASSDGDEKLFF.